One sample yielded the 29 T cell receptor beta chains listed below, sequenced in a study of cytomegalovirus exposure and HLA in healthy donors. The PCR used 60 Vbeta and 13 Jbeta primers. The repertoire was sequenced with immunoSEQ multiplex PCR; TCRdb's copy has only in-frame clones and lacks some. Of approximately 100,000 clones listed, more than 70% are singletons. The sample taken for sequencing was PBMCs. The receptors here all came from a woman between 40 and 55 years old in good health and CMV-seronegative.

This clone was seen just once. The V gene is TRBV14, the J gene TRBJ1-5; D is undetermined. Between the trimmed V and J ends, which lost 1 base and 4 bases, there was a span of 5 bases. The V gene's germline CDR1 is SGHDN and CDR2 FVKESK. The CDR3 extends over 13 amino acids. The CDR3 nucleotides are TGTGCCAGCAGCCAAGGTCGGAATCAGCCCCAGCATTTT. It specifies CASSQGRNQPQHF. Using reference TRBV14 and TRBJ1-5 for the parts outside the CDR3, the full variable domain is EAGVTQFPSHSVIEKGQTVTLRCDPISGHDNLYWYRRVMGKEIKFLLHFVKESKQDESGMPNNRFLAERTGGTYSTLKVQPAELEDSGVYFCASSQGRNQPQHFGDGTRLSIL.

In this sample, this clone turned up once. The chain has TRBV28 and TRBJ1-5; TRBD1 matches 8 bases. This CDR3 is 14 amino acids long. V lost 5 bases to trimming and J lost 6 bases; unmatched junction nucleotides: 6. Per the germline V gene, CDR1 is MDHEN and CDR2 is SYDVKM. CDR3: CASSVQGAPQPQHF. The DNA of the CDR3 is TGTGCCAGCAGTGTCCAGGGGGCACCTCAGCCCCAGCATTTT.

V usage is TRBV14 and J usage is TRBJ1-2; 10 positions agree with TRBD1. V dropped 4 bases and J dropped 4; count of bases not matched to a gene: 3. This CDR3 comprises 14 residues. The germline V gene encodes CDR1 SGHDN and CDR2 FVKESK. In DNA, the CDR3 is TGTGCCAGCAGCCCACGGACAGGGGGCTATGGCTACACCTTC. Amino acids: CASSPRTGGYGYTF.

The V call is TRBV5-1, the J call TRBJ1-6; TRBD1 matches 7 bases. J was trimmed by 6 bases and V by 4 bases; bases with no gene match: 10. This CDR3 spans 16 amino acids. The V gene's germline CDR1 is SGHRS and CDR2 YFSETQ. CDR3 loop: CASSDSDRVSNSPLHF. The CDR3 nucleotides are TGCGCCAGCAGCGATTCCGACAGGGTGTCTAATTCACCCCTCCACTTT.

The CDR3 is CASSTGTRNTEAFF. Written as DNA, the CDR3 is TGTGCCAGCAGTACCGGGACACGGAACACTGAAGCTTTCTTT. The rearrangement uses TRBV6-1 and TRBJ1-1, with a possible D match to TRBD1 (6 bases). This CDR3 region has 14 residues. V was shortened by 5 bases and J by 1 base, with 11 bases between the two germline ends. Germline CDR1 reads MNHNS; CDR2 reads SASEGT.

The chain links TRBV4-1 to TRBJ1-2; D is possibly TRBD1 (5 bases). The germline CDR1 and CDR2 sequences are MGHRA and YSYEKL. The germline V and J ends were trimmed by 3 bases and 3 bases, with 14 bases remaining between them. This CDR3 has 15 amino acids. The CDR3 region is CASSHKGAVDYGYTF. The DNA of the CDR3 is TGCGCCAGCAGCCACAAAGGGGCTGTGGACTATGGCTACACCTTC.

This clone was detected once. The chain carries TRBV7-3 and TRBJ2-5, with 15 bases that match TRBD2. Germline CDR1 and CDR2: SGHTA and FQGTGA. V was clipped by 4 bases and J by 4 bases; unmatched bases: 4. The CDR3 contains 16 residues. The CDR3 DNA sequence: TGTGCCAGCAGCTCGGGACTAGCGGGGGGTGGAGAGACCCAGTACTTC. The encoded protein is CASSSGLAGGGETQYF.

The gene calls are TRBV7-3 and TRBJ1-5; the D gene is possibly TRBD1 (6 bases). The germline V and J ends were trimmed by 5 bases and 6 bases, with 11 bases remaining between them. This CDR3 region has 13 residues. The germline gives CDR1 SGHTA, CDR2 FQGTGA. For the CDR3, the DNA is TGTGCCAGCAGCCAGGGGTACGGTCAGCCCCAGCATTTT. It translates to CASSQGYGQPQHF.

This clone was observed once. This chain connects TRBV7-9 to TRBJ1-2; 8 nucleotides match TRBD1. V was pared by 5 bases and J by 5 bases, with 10 bases of the junction left unmatched. CDR1 and CDR2 from the germline V gene are SEHNR and FQNEAQ (reference sequence). The CDR3 spans 15 residues. The CDR3 DNA sequence: TGTGCCAGCAGCCCAAAAGGGACAGGCGATTATGGCTACACCTTC. It yields the protein CASSPKGTGDYGYTF.

This chain uses TRBV6-5 with TRBJ1-4, with D perhaps TRBD1 (6 bases). The germline CDR1 and CDR2 sequences are MNHEY and SVGAGI. There are 14 residues in the CDR3. V gave up 6 bases and J gave up 4 bases, with 12 bases separating them. DNA of the CDR3: TGTGCCAGCAGAAGGGACAACAATAATGAAAAACTGTTTTTT. This translates into CASRRDNNNEKLFF.

The chain recombines TRBV7-2 with TRBJ1-1; no firm D call. Between the trimmed V and J ends, which lost 4 bases and 1 base, there was a span of 10 bases. This CDR3 comprises 14 residues. The germline V gene encodes CDR1 SGHTA and CDR2 FQGNSA. CDR3 in amino acids: CASSSQAGNTEAFF. Written as DNA, the CDR3 is TGTGCCAGCAGCTCGCAGGCGGGGAACACTGAAGCTTTCTTT.

This clone was counted a few times. The rearrangement joins TRBV6-5 to TRBJ1-1; unclear D gene. CDR3 length: 13 amino acids. Germline V gene data show CDR1 as MNHEY and CDR2 as SVGAGI. The V end was cut by 0 bases, the J end by 7 bases, with 9 bases between. In DNA form, the CDR3 reads TGTGCCAGCAGTTACTCAGAGCACAGTGAAGCTTTCTTT. Amino acid sequence: CASSYSEHSEAFF.

The J gene is TRBJ1-2, the V gene TRBV28; TRBD1 is a possible D gene (6 bases). Germline V lookup: CDR1 MDHEN, CDR2 SYDVKM. The V end was cut by 8 bases, the J end by 0 bases, with 16 bases between. This CDR3 contains 15 residues. CDR3 DNA: TGTGCCAGCTCTCGGGGGGCTAGACCTAACTATGGCTACACCTTC. Encoded protein: CASSRGARPNYGYTF.

The gene calls are TRBV5-8 and TRBJ2-1; D is possibly TRBD2 (6 bases). Germline CDR1 SGHTS, CDR2 YDEGEE. The V gene lost 0 bases and the J gene lost 0 bases, with 10 bases spanning the gap. There are 16 residues in the CDR3. This CDR3 is CASSLERASSYNEQFF. The CDR3, as DNA: TGTGCCAGCAGCTTGGAGCGGGCTAGCTCCTACAATGAGCAGTTCTTC.

V and J are TRBV4-1 and TRBJ1-6, with 7 bases fitting TRBD1. V lost 1 base, J lost 7 bases, and 10 bases stayed unmatched. The CDR3 totals 17 residues. CDR1 and CDR2 from the germline V gene are MGHRA and YSYEKL. CDR3: CASSQGLGGQNNSPLHF. In nucleotides, the CDR3 is TGCGCCAGCAGCCAAGGGCTAGGGGGACAGAACAATTCACCCCTCCACTTT.

The chain recombines TRBV7-2 with TRBJ1-4; 9 nucleotides align to TRBD1. The CDR3 spans 15 residues. Trimming removed 7 bases from V and 5 bases from J; junction bases left unmatched: 8. Germline-derived CDR1 and CDR2 are SGHTA and FQGNSA. CDR3 DNA: TGTGCCAGCACCGGAGGCGGGACAGGGAATGAAAAACTGTTTTTT. Its protein product is CASTGGGTGNEKLFF.

The chain combines TRBV5-1 with TRBJ2-5; D is perhaps TRBD1 (6 bases). The DNA end is a closer match to TRBJ2-7, so the J assignment may be wrong. The CDR3 is 14 residues long. Germline-derived CDR1 and CDR2 are SGHRS and YFSETQ. DNA for the CDR3: TGCGCCAGCAGCACAACAGGGAACGTCAACGAGCAGTACTTC. Translating it yields CASSTTGNVNEQYF.

The gene calls are TRBV6-6 and TRBJ2-7, with TRBD1 matching 9 bases. The CDR3 consists of 15 residues. Trimming at V came to 2 bases and at J to 3 bases, leaving 5 bases not matched to a gene. Germline V gene data show CDR1 as MNHNY and CDR2 as SVGAGI (reference sequence). The CDR3 spells CASSYTGTGIYEQYF. The DNA of the CDR3 is TGTGCCAGCAGTTACACCGGGACAGGGATCTACGAGCAGTACTTC.

This sequence joins TRBV7-9 and TRBJ2-1; 8 bases match TRBD2. V was pared by 5 bases and J by 2 bases, with 5 bases of the junction left unmatched. The CDR3 has 15 amino acids. Per the germline V gene, CDR1 is SEHNR and CDR2 is FQNEAQ (reference sequence). The CDR3 coding sequence is TGTGCCAGCAGCCCAGCGGGGGATCCCTACAATGAGCAGTTCTTC. Amino acid sequence: CASSPAGDPYNEQFF.

This chain uses TRBV29-1 with TRBJ1-2; the match to TRBD1 covers 10 bases. Trimming cost V 2 bases and J 0 bases; bases outside gene matches: 9. CDR3 length: 17 residues. Germline V gene sequence: CDR1 SQVTM, CDR2 ANQGSEA. CDR3 amino acids: CSVETRDRGLANYGYTF. The CDR3 bases are TGCAGCGTTGAAACCCGGGACAGGGGTCTGGCTAACTATGGCTACACCTTC.

The V call is TRBV6-1, the J call TRBJ2-3; D unclear. The CDR3 contains 15 residues. Germline V CDR1 and CDR2: MNHNS, SASEGT. V lost 4 bases and J lost 0, with 11 bases in between. CDR3 bases: TGTGCCAGCAGTGTAGAGGCAGCGAGCACAGATACGCAGTATTTT. Translation gives CASSVEAASTDTQYF.

J is TRBJ1-2 and V is TRBV5-1; 7 bases align to TRBD1. V dropped 5 bases and J dropped 4; count of bases not matched to a gene: 8. CDR1 and CDR2 (germline): SGHRS, YFSETQ. The length of the CDR3 is 14 residues. The CDR3 sequence is CASRGTVYPYGYTF. Here the CDR3 DNA reads TGCGCCAGCAGAGGGACAGTCTACCCCTATGGCTACACCTTC.

The CDR3 DNA sequence: TGTGCCAGCAGCGGCGGGTTGAGCGGGGACGACATTCAGTACTTC. Its protein is CASSGGLSGDDIQYF. The chain is built from TRBV6-1 and TRBJ2-4; 7 bases map to TRBD2. Germline V gives CDR1 MNHNS, CDR2 SASEGT. The CDR3 is 15 residues long. V was pared by 6 bases and J by 8 bases, with 13 bases of the junction left unmatched.

For the CDR3, the DNA is TGTGCCAGCAGTGAAGCGCTTCTTTTCCGGGGATACGGCAATCAGCCCCAGCATTTT. Protein: CASSEALLFRGYGNQPQHF. The chain employs TRBV6-1 and TRBJ1-5; unclear D gene. Trimming cost V 0 bases and J 2 bases, with 20 bases left between them. The CDR3 has 19 residues. Germline loops: CDR1 MNHNS, CDR2 SASEGT.

The V and J genes are TRBV27 and TRBJ1-1; 7 bases fit TRBD1. V was clipped by 5 bases and J by 7 bases; unmatched bases: 13. CDR3 length: 15 residues. CDR1 MNHEY and CDR2 SMNVEV come from the germline V gene (reference sequence). CDR3 residues: CASSPLTGLSGEAFF. For the CDR3, the DNA is TGTGCCAGCAGTCCACTGACAGGGCTCAGTGGTGAAGCTTTCTTT.

V gene TRBV19 combines with J gene TRBJ1-5; D gene ambiguous. The germline V gene has CDR1 LNHDA and CDR2 SQIVND (reference sequence). The CDR3 runs 12 residues. V shed 7 bases and J shed 7 bases, with 11 bases lying between them. The CDR3 loop reads CASTRAAQPQHF. In DNA, the CDR3 is TGTGCCAGTACTCGAGCCGCGCAGCCCCAGCATTTT.

Of note for this clone: A junction end diverges from the germline sequence, so it may reflect a read error. The rearrangement links TRBV19 to TRBJ1-2; D is unresolved. This CDR3 has 13 amino acids. CDR1 is LNHDA and CDR2 is SQIVND in the germline V gene (reference sequence). As DNA, the CDR3 is TGTGCCAGTAGTATAAGCCTGTCCTATGTCTACACCTTC. Translated, it gives CASSISLSYVYTF.

Only a few counts were recorded for this clone. The rearrangement joins TRBV11-2 to TRBJ2-2, with 12 bases fitting TRBD2. CDR1 is SGHAT and CDR2 is FQNNGV in the germline V gene. V shed 5 bases, J shed 5 bases, and the junction held 12 bases outside the gene matches. This CDR3 comprises 18 residues. The CDR3 sequence: CASSRTALAGGGTGELFF. The CDR3 DNA is TGTGCCAGCAGCCGTACGGCTCTAGCGGGGGGGGGAACCGGGGAGCTGTTTTTT.

V usage is TRBV28 and J usage is TRBJ2-7, with D possibly TRBD2 on 5 matching bases. This CDR3 has 14 residues. V dropped 9 bases and J dropped 0 bases, with 15 bases sitting between them. Germline CDR1 is MDHEN and CDR2 is SYDVKM. The DNA of the CDR3 is TGTGCCAGTCGTGGAGGCGCAAGCTCCTACGAGCAGTACTTC. This encodes CASRGGASSYEQYF.